Shown below are 12 T cell receptor beta chains from a single sample sequenced in a study of CD8 T cells in ankylosing spondylitis. TCRdb ran MiXCR on the 5' RACE reads and lists one entry per CDR3 protein. The profile shows 300,000 to 400,000 distinct CDR3 sequences, roughly 14% of them singletons. The specimen sequenced was blood, either unsorted or a sorted T cell fraction (not recorded which). These receptors came from a male donor with ankylosing spondylitis or in good health (not recorded which).

V and J are TRBV6-1 and TRBJ1-2; D is possibly TRBD1 (5 bases). This CDR3 is built from 11 residues. Germline CDR1 reads MNHNS; CDR2 reads SASEGT. Trimming removed 7 bases from V and 5 bases from J, with 8 bases in between. Here the CDR3 DNA reads TGTGCCAGCAACAGGTTTTATGGCTACACCTTC. Translating gives CASNRFYGYTF.

This clonotype was detected ten times or more. V usage is TRBV18 and J usage is TRBJ1-6; D gene uncertain. Trimming took off 2 bases at V and 3 bases at J, with 5 bases between the two ends. The CDR3 has 14 amino acids. CDR1 KGHSH and CDR2 LQKENI come from the germline V gene. The CDR3 reads CASSPALYNSPLHF. The CDR3, as DNA: TGTGCCAGCTCACCAGCTCTCTATAATTCACCCCTCCACTTT.

This clonotype was seen more than once but under ten times. The rearrangement joins TRBV7-2 to TRBJ1-6; D is undetermined. V was clipped by 2 bases and J by 7 bases, with 9 bases between them. Germline V gene lookup returns CDR1 SGHTA and CDR2 FQGNSA. This CDR3 is built from 14 residues. The CDR3 region is CASSLLTANSPLHF. The DNA for the CDR3 is TGTGCCAGCAGCTTACTAACAGCCAATTCACCCCTCCACTTT.

The chain employs TRBV3-1 and TRBJ1-6; D is unclear. In germline, CDR1 is LGHDT, CDR2 YNNKEL (reference sequence). CDR3 length equals 12 residues. The V gene lost 6 bases and the J gene lost 10 bases, with 10 bases spanning the gap. The CDR3 DNA reads as TGTGCCAGCAGACACAGCCACTCACCCCTCCACTTT. Translation gives CASRHSHSPLHF.

Only a few counts were recorded for this clonotype. This chain uses TRBV7-6 with TRBJ2-1; 8 bases are a match to TRBD1. With V trimmed by 0 bases and J by 9 bases, 4 bases remained unmatched. This CDR3 is 14 amino acids long. Germline CDR1 is SGHVS and CDR2 is FNYEAQ. CDR3 protein: CASSLADRGGEQFF. The CDR3 DNA is TGTGCCAGCAGCTTAGCAGACAGGGGCGGTGAGCAGTTCTTC.

This clonotype was seen repeatedly, ten times or more. The CDR3 here is CSSLGASGGDSTDTQYF. For the CDR3, the DNA is TGCAGCTCCTTAGGGGCTTCGGGTGGGGATAGCACAGATACGCAGTATTTT. The chain combines TRBV29-1 with TRBJ2-3; tentatively, D is TRBD1 (5 bases). The germline CDR1 and CDR2 sequences are SQVTM and ANQGSEA. Trimming cost V 8 bases and J 0 bases, with 24 bases left between them. This CDR3 is 17 amino acids long.

The chain uses TRBV12-5 and TRBJ2-7; D not certain. The germline CDR1 and CDR2 sequences are LGHNT and FRNRAP. V shed 3 bases and J shed 3 bases, with 18 bases lying between them. There are 16 residues in the CDR3. The CDR3 nucleotides read TGTGCTAGTGGTTTAATAAACCCCCGGAACCTCTACGAGCAGTACTTC. It translates to CASGLINPRNLYEQYF.

Ten or more counts support this clonotype. CDR3 sequence: CSVGGDRGSYEQYF. The CDR3 coding sequence is TGCAGCGTTGGCGGGGACAGAGGATCCTACGAGCAGTACTTC. The chain links TRBV29-1 to TRBJ2-7, with D possibly TRBD1 on 7 matching bases. The CDR3 has 14 residues. V dropped 4 bases and J dropped 1 base, with 14 bases sitting between them. Germline V gene sequence: CDR1 SQVTM, CDR2 ANQGSEA.

CDR3 coding DNA: TGTGCCAGCAGTCGGCACGCCCCGGGACAGACAAGCTCCGGGCAGTTCTTC. Translating gives CASSRHAPGQTSSGQFF. The rearrangement uses TRBV27 and TRBJ2-1; 7 bases agree with TRBD1. CDR3 length: 17 amino acids. Germline values: CDR1 MNHEY, CDR2 SMNVEV (reference sequence). Trimming removed 5 bases from V and 12 bases from J; junction bases left unmatched: 22.

CDR3 DNA sequence: TGTGCCAGCAGCTTAAATCAGGTAGCGGAAGAGACCCAGTACTTC. Amino acids: CASSLNQVAEETQYF. The chain recombines TRBV7-6 with TRBJ2-5, with TRBD2 as a possible D gene (6 bases). CDR1 and CDR2 (germline): SGHVS, FNYEAQ. This CDR3 spans 15 amino acids. V gave up 2 bases and J gave up 3 bases, with 13 bases separating them.

This clonotype was seen a few times. The CDR3 reads CASSLKFTNRGTQETQYF. The DNA of the CDR3 is TGTGCCAGCAGCCTAAAATTTACAAACAGGGGAACACAAGAGACCCAGTACTTC. J is TRBJ2-5 and V is TRBV11-2; 7 bases line up with TRBD1. With 5 bases clipped from V and 2 bases from J, the junction kept 17 bases outside the gene matches. The CDR3 consists of 18 residues. CDR1 and CDR2 (germline): SGHAT, FQNNGV.

The chain couples TRBV29-1 to TRBJ2-5; tentative D call: TRBD2 (6 bases). The CDR3 contains 13 residues. The germline V gene has CDR1 SQVTM and CDR2 ANQGSEA. Trimming left V 4 bases short and J 2 bases short, with 11 bases between. The CDR3 DNA reads as TGCAGCGTTGTGGAGGGAGTACAAGAGACCCAGTACTTC. Its translation is CSVVEGVQETQYF. The whole variable domain, remainder taken from reference TRBV29-1 and TRBJ2-5, is SAVISQKPSRDICQRGTSLTIQCQVDSQVTMMFWYRQQPGQSLTLIATANQGSEATYESGFVIDKFPISRPNLTFSTLTVSNMSPEDSSIYLCSVVEGVQETQYFGPGTRLLVL.